A selection of T cell receptor beta chains follows, all from one sample in a study of blood T cells in healthy people across ages. Via MiXCR, TCRdb re-called the 5' RACE reads, giving one row per CDR3 protein. The sample consists of about 970,000 distinct CDR3 sequences, around 54% of them appearing once. Specimen: blood. All receptors derive from an older woman in good health. Each CDR3 is given with its conserved first and last residue. The order of the fields is D gene, J gene, clone size, V gene, CDR3 protein, CDR3 DNA. The D gene is left open where the match is weak. Clone sizes are given selectively: once, few, many, or a class where the clone is expanded.

d_gene: .; j_gene: TRBJ2-1; abundance: once; v_gene: TRBV3-1; CDR3aa: CASSQAAWNEQFF; CDR3nt: TGTGCCAGCAGCCAAGCCGCTTGGAATGAGCAGTTCTTC
d_gene: .; j_gene: TRBJ2-5; abundance: .; v_gene: TRBV6-6; CDR3aa: CASSYPTPGDEQYF; CDR3nt: TGTGCCAGCAGTTATCCTACGCCGGGAGATGAGCAGTACTTC
d_gene: .; j_gene: TRBJ2-3; abundance: .; v_gene: TRBV12-3/TRBV12-4; CDR3aa: CARGGADTQYF; CDR3nt: TGTGCCAGAGGGGGGGCAGATACGCAGTATTTT
d_gene: .; j_gene: TRBJ2-7; abundance: .; v_gene: TRBV10-3; CDR3aa: CAISEWGQGSDERYF; CDR3nt: .
d_gene: TRBD2; j_gene: TRBJ2-7; abundance: .; v_gene: TRBV2; CDR3aa: CASTARLAGGPFYEQYF; CDR3nt: TGTGCCAGCACCGCGAGGCTAGCGGGGGGTCCGTTCTACGAGCAGTACTTC
d_gene: .; j_gene: TRBJ1-4; abundance: .; v_gene: TRBV7-2; CDR3aa: CASRTGSDEKLFF; CDR3nt: TGTGCCAGCAGGACAGGTTCCGATGAAAAACTGTTTTTT
d_gene: .; j_gene: TRBJ1-1; abundance: .; v_gene: TRBV20-1; CDR3aa: CRVGGMNTEAFF; CDR3nt: TGCAGGGTGGGGGGTATGAACACTGAAGCTTTCTTT
d_gene: TRBD1; j_gene: TRBJ1-2; abundance: .; v_gene: TRBV4-1; CDR3aa: CASSQEEGGEVWGYTF; CDR3nt: TGCGCCAGCAGCCAAGAGGAAGGGGGCGAAGTATGGGGCTACACCTTC
d_gene: .; j_gene: TRBJ2-7; abundance: .; v_gene: TRBV27; CDR3aa: CASSLVPGTLPHSSYEQYF; CDR3nt: TGTGCCAGCAGTTTAGTTCCCGGGACGTTACCGCACAGCTCCTACGAGCAGTACTTC
d_gene: .; j_gene: TRBJ2-6; abundance: .; v_gene: TRBV7-2; CDR3aa: CASSPRQGVLIGANVLTF; CDR3nt: TGTGCCAGCAGCCCCAGGCAGGGTGTTCTTATAGGGGCCAACGTCCTGACTTTC
d_gene: TRBD2; j_gene: TRBJ2-7; abundance: .; v_gene: TRBV5-1; CDR3aa: CASSEGLAVSSYEQYF; CDR3nt: TGCGCCAGCAGCGAGGGACTAGCGGTAAGCTCCTACGAGCAGTACTTC
d_gene: TRBD1; j_gene: TRBJ2-7; abundance: .; v_gene: TRBV27; CDR3aa: CAGSPPGQGAREQYF; CDR3nt: TGTGCCGGCAGTCCACCGGGACAGGGGGCTCGGGAGCAGTACTTC
d_gene: TRBD2; j_gene: TRBJ2-3; abundance: .; v_gene: TRBV20-1; CDR3aa: CSASRLAGVSDTQYF; CDR3nt: TGCAGTGCTAGTAGGCTAGCGGGAGTTTCAGATACGCAGTATTTT
d_gene: TRBD1; j_gene: TRBJ2-1; abundance: .; v_gene: TRBV6-2/TRBV6-3; CDR3aa: CASIRGQGVNSYNEQFF; CDR3nt: TGTGCCAGCATCCGAGGACAGGGAGTGAACTCCTACAATGAGCAGTTCTTC
d_gene: TRBD1; j_gene: TRBJ2-3; abundance: once; v_gene: TRBV20-1; CDR3aa: CSARGLREATGSSTDTQYF; CDR3nt: TGCAGTGCTAGAGGATTAAGAGAAGCGACAGGGTCGTCCACAGATACGCAGTATTTT
d_gene: TRBD1; j_gene: TRBJ2-1; abundance: .; v_gene: TRBV6-2/TRBV6-3; CDR3aa: CASRRTGIVNEQFF; CDR3nt: TGTGCCAGCAGACGGACAGGGATCGTCAATGAGCAGTTCTTC
d_gene: .; j_gene: TRBJ2-7; abundance: .; v_gene: TRBV5-6; CDR3aa: CASSFRDGEYF; CDR3nt: TGTGCCAGCAGCTTTCGGGACGGGGAGTACTTC
d_gene: TRBD1; j_gene: TRBJ2-7; abundance: once; v_gene: TRBV4-1; CDR3aa: CASSRTRDRDEQYF; CDR3nt: TGCGCCAGCAGCCGCACACGGGACAGGGACGAGCAGTACTTC
d_gene: .; j_gene: TRBJ1-4; abundance: .; v_gene: TRBV28; CDR3aa: CASIPNLGAHEKLFF; CDR3nt: TGTGCCAGCATTCCGAATTTGGGGGCGCATGAAAAACTGTTTTTT
d_gene: .; j_gene: TRBJ2-1; abundance: .; v_gene: TRBV20-1; CDR3aa: CSARVGTGGGYEQFF; CDR3nt: TGCAGTGCTAGAGTAGGGACAGGCGGGGGCTATGAGCAGTTCTTC
d_gene: .; j_gene: TRBJ2-7; abundance: few; v_gene: TRBV12-3/TRBV12-4; CDR3aa: CASSPTPYEQYF; CDR3nt: TGTGCCAGCAGCCCAACCCCGTACGAGCAGTACTTC
d_gene: .; j_gene: TRBJ2-7; abundance: .; v_gene: TRBV27; CDR3aa: CASSFLGSEQYF; CDR3nt: TGTGCCAGCAGTTTCTTGGGGTCCGAGCAGTACTTC
d_gene: .; j_gene: TRBJ2-3; abundance: few; v_gene: TRBV20-1; CDR3aa: CSAEGQGIPGAVDTQYF; CDR3nt: TGCAGTGCTGAGGGCCAGGGGATCCCCGGGGCGGTAGATACGCAGTATTTT
d_gene: .; j_gene: TRBJ2-1; abundance: .; v_gene: TRBV12-3/TRBV12-4; CDR3aa: CASTAWGGPNEQFF; CDR3nt: TGTGCCAGCACCGCCTGGGGGGGCCCCAATGAGCAGTTCTTC
d_gene: .; j_gene: TRBJ2-5; abundance: .; v_gene: TRBV28; CDR3aa: CASSLAISSSSYNEQYF; CDR3nt: TGTGCCAGCAGTTTAGCTATTAGCAGCAGCTCCTACAATGAGCAGTACTTC
d_gene: TRBD2; j_gene: TRBJ2-1; abundance: .; v_gene: TRBV4-1; CDR3aa: CASSQVVAGVGNEQFF; CDR3nt: TGCGCCAGCAGCCAAGTGGTAGCGGGAGTGGGCAATGAGCAGTTCTTC
d_gene: .; j_gene: TRBJ2-4; abundance: few; v_gene: TRBV7-2; CDR3aa: CASSSGDGTPAQYF; CDR3nt: TGTGCCAGCAGCTCTGGGGACGGCACCCCCGCCCAGTACTTC
d_gene: TRBD1; j_gene: TRBJ2-3; abundance: .; v_gene: TRBV20-1; CDR3aa: CSARAGTGETDTQYF; CDR3nt: TGCAGTGCTAGGGCCGGGACAGGGGAAACAGATACGCAGTATTTT
d_gene: .; j_gene: TRBJ2-7; abundance: .; v_gene: TRBV10-3; CDR3aa: CAISDNYEQYF; CDR3nt: TGTGCCATCAGTGATAACTACGAGCAGTACTTC
d_gene: TRBD2; j_gene: TRBJ2-1; abundance: .; v_gene: TRBV12-3/TRBV12-4; CDR3aa: CASKAGGSNDRFF; CDR3nt: TGTGCCAGCAAAGCGGGAGGGTCCAATGATCGGTTCTTC
d_gene: TRBD2; j_gene: TRBJ2-7; abundance: .; v_gene: TRBV6-5; CDR3aa: CASSKREFSYEQYF; CDR3nt: TGTGCCAGCAGTAAGCGGGAGTTCTCCTACGAGCAGTACTTC
d_gene: .; j_gene: TRBJ2-6; abundance: .; v_gene: TRBV28; CDR3aa: CASRIDRGANVLTF; CDR3nt: TGTGCCAGCCGGATCGATCGGGGGGCCAACGTCCTGACTTTC
d_gene: .; j_gene: TRBJ2-7; abundance: .; v_gene: TRBV3-1; CDR3aa: CASSPRLIVYEQYF; CDR3nt: TGTGCCAGCAGCCCCCGACTAATTGTGTACGAGCAGTACTTC
d_gene: .; j_gene: TRBJ2-4; abundance: .; v_gene: TRBV4-3; CDR3aa: CASSQDRAWGIQYF; CDR3nt: TGCGCCAGCAGCCAAGATCGGGCCTGGGGCATTCAGTACTTC
d_gene: .; j_gene: TRBJ2-5; abundance: many; v_gene: TRBV15; CDR3aa: CATSGHNRAETQYF; CDR3nt: TGTGCCACCAGCGGGCACAACAGGGCCGAGACCCAGTACTTC
d_gene: TRBD2; j_gene: TRBJ2-5; abundance: .; v_gene: TRBV28; CDR3aa: CASSLRLAGVNETQYF; CDR3nt: TGTGCCAGCAGTTTGCGACTAGCGGGAGTTAATGAGACCCAGTACTTC
d_gene: TRBD2; j_gene: TRBJ2-5; abundance: few; v_gene: TRBV7-2; CDR3aa: CASSLGGPASGRGRETQYF; CDR3nt: TGTGCCAGCAGCTTAGGAGGGCCGGCTAGCGGGAGGGGTAGAGAGACCCAGTACTTC
d_gene: TRBD2; j_gene: TRBJ2-3; abundance: .; v_gene: TRBV5-1; CDR3aa: CASGPSGRSTDTQYF; CDR3nt: TGCGCCAGCGGACCTAGCGGAAGAAGCACAGATACGCAGTATTTT
d_gene: TRBD2; j_gene: TRBJ2-1; abundance: .; v_gene: TRBV12-3/TRBV12-4; CDR3aa: CASRGTSGIGNEQFF; CDR3nt: TGTGCCAGCAGGGGGACTAGCGGGATTGGTAATGAGCAGTTCTTC
d_gene: .; j_gene: TRBJ2-5; abundance: .; v_gene: TRBV27; CDR3aa: CASSFSGLYQETQYF; CDR3nt: TGTGCCAGCAGTTTTTCGGGGCTTTACCAAGAGACCCAGTACTTC
d_gene: .; j_gene: TRBJ1-5; abundance: .; v_gene: TRBV20-1; CDR3aa: CSAIRAGAATNQPQHF; CDR3nt: TGCAGTGCTATAAGAGCCGGGGCCGCTACAAATCAGCCCCAGCATTTT
d_gene: .; j_gene: TRBJ2-5; abundance: .; v_gene: TRBV7-2; CDR3aa: CASSHAPPQETQYF; CDR3nt: TGTGCCAGCAGCCACGCCCCTCCACAAGAGACCCAGTACTTC
d_gene: .; j_gene: TRBJ2-1; abundance: .; v_gene: TRBV12-3/TRBV12-4; CDR3aa: CASSSPDGLGDEQFF; CDR3nt: TGTGCCAGCAGTTCCCCGGACGGGTTGGGGGATGAGCAGTTCTTC
d_gene: .; j_gene: TRBJ2-3; abundance: .; v_gene: TRBV4-3; CDR3aa: CASSQEWRGTDTQYF; CDR3nt: TGCGCCAGCAGCCAAGAGTGGAGGGGCACAGATACGCAGTATTTT
d_gene: .; j_gene: TRBJ2-5; abundance: once; v_gene: TRBV5-1; CDR3aa: CASSLGDYRETQYF; CDR3nt: TGCGCCAGCAGCTTAGGGGATTATCGGGAGACCCAGTACTTC
d_gene: .; j_gene: TRBJ1-2; abundance: .; v_gene: TRBV16; CDR3aa: CASSHIFDSSYTF; CDR3nt: TGTGCCAGCAGCCACATATTTGACAGTAGCTACACCTTC
d_gene: TRBD2; j_gene: TRBJ2-4; abundance: few; v_gene: TRBV12-3/TRBV12-4; CDR3aa: CASQNSASGLQYF; CDR3nt: TGTGCCAGCCAAAACTCGGCTAGCGGCCTTCAGTACTTC